This T cell receptor (beta chain) was sequenced during a study of CD8+ T cells in alopecia areata. Study details: Each day, treated patients took oral tofacitinib twice, at 5 to 10 mg per dose.

Extracted RNA was reverse transcribed into cDNA, the sequencing template. Sequenced by immunoSEQ multiplex PCR; TCRdb stores in-frame clones only, minus some. In the table there are 160,000 or so clones, about 51% of which are singletons. Notes on the study in general: Clarity of TCR sharing across patients fell short of that in mice, possibly HLA-related. For lesional scalp, especially alopecia totalis/universalis, clonality was higher than in normal scalp.

As concerns this clone: The antigen is undetermined.

V was trimmed by 3 bases and J by 0 bases, leaving 8 bases between them. CDR3 length: 13 residues. The germline CDR1 and CDR2 sequences are SQVTM and ANQGSEA. The genes are TRBV29-1 and TRBJ1-2; D ambiguous. This TCR was sampled from a human donor with alopecia areata. Sequencing used CD8+ T cells sorted from blood, obtained at week 0. The CDR3 nucleotides are TGCAGCGTTGATAGACCCGCTAACTATGGCTACACCTTC. Translated: CSVDRPANYGYTF.